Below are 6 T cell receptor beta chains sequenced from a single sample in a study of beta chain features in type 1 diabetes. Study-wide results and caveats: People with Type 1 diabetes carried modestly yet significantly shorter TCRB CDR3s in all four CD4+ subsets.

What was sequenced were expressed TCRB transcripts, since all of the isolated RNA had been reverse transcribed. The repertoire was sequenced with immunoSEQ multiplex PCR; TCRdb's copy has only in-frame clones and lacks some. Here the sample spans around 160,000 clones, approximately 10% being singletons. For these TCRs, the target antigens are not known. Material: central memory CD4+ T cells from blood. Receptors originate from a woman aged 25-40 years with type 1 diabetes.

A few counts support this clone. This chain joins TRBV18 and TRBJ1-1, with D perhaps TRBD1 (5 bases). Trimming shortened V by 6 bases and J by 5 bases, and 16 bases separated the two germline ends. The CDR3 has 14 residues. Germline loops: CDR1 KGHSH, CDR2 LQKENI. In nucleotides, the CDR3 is TGTGCCAGCTCCTACACAGGTCCTTCTACTGAAGCTTTCTTT. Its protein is CASSYTGPSTEAFF.

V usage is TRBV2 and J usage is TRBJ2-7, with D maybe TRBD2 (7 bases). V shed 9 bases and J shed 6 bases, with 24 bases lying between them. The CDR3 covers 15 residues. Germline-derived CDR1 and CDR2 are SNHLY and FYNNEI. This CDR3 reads CASNSNPGGTSEQYF. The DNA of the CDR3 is TGTGCCAGTAACAGCAATCCGGGGGGCACGAGCGAGCAGTACTTC. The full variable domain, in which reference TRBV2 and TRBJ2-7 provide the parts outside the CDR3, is EPEVTQTPSHQVTQMGQEVILRCVPISNHLYFYWYRQILGQKVEFLVSFYNNEISEKSEIFDDQFSVERPDGSNFTLKIRSTKLEDSAMYFCASNSNPGGTSEQYFGPGTRLTVT.

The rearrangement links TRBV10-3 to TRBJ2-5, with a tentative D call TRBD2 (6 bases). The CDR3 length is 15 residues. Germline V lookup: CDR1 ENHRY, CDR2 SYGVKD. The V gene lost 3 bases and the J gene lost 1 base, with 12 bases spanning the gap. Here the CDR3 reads CAISDLGGSQETQYF. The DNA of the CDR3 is TGTGCCATCAGTGATTTGGGAGGTAGCCAAGAGACCCAGTACTTC.

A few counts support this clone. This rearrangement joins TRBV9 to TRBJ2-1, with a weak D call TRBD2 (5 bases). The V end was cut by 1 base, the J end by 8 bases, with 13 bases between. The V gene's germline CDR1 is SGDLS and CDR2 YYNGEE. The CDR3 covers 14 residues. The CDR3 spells CASSVLTSPDEQFF. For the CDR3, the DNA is TGTGCCAGCAGCGTACTTACTAGTCCGGATGAGCAGTTCTTC.

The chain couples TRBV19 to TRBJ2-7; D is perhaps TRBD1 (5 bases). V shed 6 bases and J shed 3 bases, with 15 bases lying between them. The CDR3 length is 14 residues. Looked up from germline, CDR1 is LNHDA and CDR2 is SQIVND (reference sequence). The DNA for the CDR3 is TGTGCCAGTAGGTTAACAGGAGCAAACTACGAGCAGTACTTC. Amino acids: CASRLTGANYEQYF.

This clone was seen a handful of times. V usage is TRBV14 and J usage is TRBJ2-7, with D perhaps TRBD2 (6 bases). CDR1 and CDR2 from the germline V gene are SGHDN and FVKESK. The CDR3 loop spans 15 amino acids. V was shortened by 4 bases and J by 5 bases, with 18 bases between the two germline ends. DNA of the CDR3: TGTGCCAGCAGCCGCCAACAGAGGCGGGGAGACGAGCAGTACTTC. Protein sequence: CASSRQQRRGDEQYF. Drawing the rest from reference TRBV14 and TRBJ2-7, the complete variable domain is EAGVTQFPSHSVIEKGQTVTLRCDPISGHDNLYWYRRVMGKEIKFLLHFVKESKQDESGMPNNRFLAERTGGTYSTLKVQPAELEDSGVYFCASSRQQRRGDEQYFGPGTRLTVT.